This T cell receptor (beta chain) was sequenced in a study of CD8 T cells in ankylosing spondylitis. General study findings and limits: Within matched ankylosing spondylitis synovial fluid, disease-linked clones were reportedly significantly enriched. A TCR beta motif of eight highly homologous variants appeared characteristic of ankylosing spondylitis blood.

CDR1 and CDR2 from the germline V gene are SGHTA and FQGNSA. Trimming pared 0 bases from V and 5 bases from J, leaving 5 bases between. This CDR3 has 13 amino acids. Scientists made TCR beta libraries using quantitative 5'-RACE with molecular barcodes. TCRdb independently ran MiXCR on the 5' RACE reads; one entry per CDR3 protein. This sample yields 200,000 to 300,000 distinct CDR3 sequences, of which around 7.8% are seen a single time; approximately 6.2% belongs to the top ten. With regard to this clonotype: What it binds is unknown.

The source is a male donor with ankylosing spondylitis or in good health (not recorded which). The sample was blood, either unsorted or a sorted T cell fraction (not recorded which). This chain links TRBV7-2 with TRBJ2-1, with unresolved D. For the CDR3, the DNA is TGTGCCAGCAGCTTAGCGCGCGACAATGAGCAGTTCTTC. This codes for CASSLARDNEQFF.